Below are 10 T cell receptor beta chains sequenced from a single sample in a study of identifying expanded T cells in peripheral blood. Profiling relied on immunoSEQ multiplex PCR, and the TCRdb table lists in-frame clones only, not all of them. Of some 75,000 clones listed, roughly 90% are singletons. The sample consisted of blood. Source of these receptors: a person between 18 and 70 years old in good health.

V gene TRBV10-3 combines with J gene TRBJ2-3; TRBD2 might be the D (7 bases). CDR1 and CDR2 from the germline V gene are ENHRY and SYGVKD. Deletions cut 2 bases from V and 5 bases from J, with 14 bases between. The CDR3 has 15 residues. In nucleotides, the CDR3 is TGTGCCATCAGTGAGAGGGGGGGAGGTAAAGATACGCAGTATTTT. Amino acid sequence: CAISERGGGKDTQYF.

The chain links TRBV28 to TRBJ2-7, with TRBD2 identical over 8 bases. In germline, CDR1 is MDHEN, CDR2 SYDVKM. After removal of 5 bases from V and 3 bases from J, the junction contained 12 bases not matched to a gene. The CDR3 extends over 16 amino acids. The CDR3 protein is CASSNGIQRGYYEQYF. CDR3 nucleotide sequence: TGTGCCAGCAGTAACGGAATCCAGCGGGGGTACTACGAGCAGTACTTC.

This sequence joins TRBV5-4 and TRBJ2-4, with a possible D match to TRBD2 (6 bases). V was trimmed by 5 bases and J by 0 bases, leaving 15 bases between them. This CDR3 spans 16 amino acids. Germline CDR1 is SGHNT and CDR2 is YYREEE (reference sequence). Here the CDR3 DNA reads TGTGCCAGCAGTTCCGTGGGAGGTTTAGCCAAAAACATTCAGTACTTC. The encoded protein is CASSSVGGLAKNIQYF. Looking up the rest from reference TRBV5-4 and TRBJ2-4 gives the full variable domain: ETGVTQSPTHLIKTRGQQVTLRCSSQSGHNTVSWYQQALGQGPQFIFQYYREEENGRGNFPPRFSGLQFPNYSSELNVNALELDDSALYLCASSSVGGLAKNIQYFGAGTRLSVL.

The chain uses TRBV5-4 and TRBJ2-3; D is unclear. V lost 0 bases to trimming and J lost 0 bases, with 5 bases between them. There are 14 residues in the CDR3. CDR1 is SGHNT, CDR2 YYREEE, per germline (reference sequence). The CDR3 DNA is TGTGCCAGCAGCTTGGATCCTAGCACAGATACGCAGTATTTT. Residues: CASSLDPSTDTQYF.

The rearrangement uses TRBV4-2 and TRBJ2-3, with 8 bases fitting TRBD2. CDR1 and CDR2 from the germline V gene are LGHNA and YNFKEQ. This CDR3 contains 18 residues. V lost 2 bases, J lost 3 bases, and 13 bases stayed unmatched. As DNA, the CDR3 is TGTGCCAGCAGCCAAATTCTTAGCACTAGCGGAGGGACAGATACGCAGTATTTT. Protein product: CASSQILSTSGGTDTQYF.

This clone came up a few times. The chain is built from TRBV7-2 and TRBJ2-7; D remains unclear. The CDR3 has 14 amino acids. V dropped 1 base and J dropped 3 bases, with 10 bases sitting between them. Germline V lookup: CDR1 SGHTA, CDR2 FQGNSA. CDR3: CASSLGAQDYEQYF. CDR3 nucleotides: TGTGCCAGCAGCTTAGGTGCCCAAGACTACGAGCAGTACTTC.

The chain has TRBV11-2 and TRBJ1-2; a weak D match, TRBD1 (5 bases). V gave up 5 bases and J gave up 4 bases, with 14 bases separating them. The CDR3 consists of 14 residues. Germline CDR1 is SGHAT and CDR2 is FQNNGV. CDR3 residues: CASSPGLTSYGYTF. The CDR3 DNA reads as TGTGCCAGCAGCCCAGGGCTTACCTCCTATGGCTACACCTTC.

This chain connects TRBV21-1 to TRBJ2-6; the table's D call TRBD2 went unverified against the DNA. TRBV21-1 is a listed pseudogene. The CDR3 is 18 amino acids. The CDR3 spells CASSKAEGSDSGANVLTF. In nucleotides, the CDR3 is TGTGCCAGCAGCAAAGCGGAGGGGTCGGACTCTGGGGCCAACGTCCTGACTTTC.

This clone was picked up one time. The chain recombines TRBV4-3 with TRBJ1-2; D gene uncertain. This CDR3 is 14 amino acids long. Trimming pared 0 bases from V and 4 bases from J, leaving 9 bases between. Germline V gene lookup returns CDR1 LGHNA and CDR2 YSLEER. The CDR3 here is CASSQDHGLYGYTF. The CDR3 bases are TGCGCCAGCAGCCAAGATCACGGACTCTATGGCTACACCTTC.

The count of this clone is one. The chain recombines TRBV10-1 with TRBJ2-3; D unresolved. CDR3 length: 14 amino acids. The V gene lost 2 bases and the J gene lost 2 bases, with 8 bases spanning the gap. The germline CDR1 and CDR2 sequences are WNHNN and SYGVQD (reference sequence). CDR3 DNA sequence: TGCGCCAGCAGTGAGATGGGTAACACAGATACGCAGTATTTT. Its translation is CASSEMGNTDTQYF.